This paragraph covers one T cell receptor (beta chain) sequence. Its antigen is not yet known. No much larger clone is present one base from it, and per-base qualities are unavailable. This sample stems from a study of cytomegalovirus exposure and HLA in healthy donors (dated by TCRdb to about 2017). With respect to the entire study: According to a later analysis, one platform produced both the roughly 120 validation repertoires and the 700 or so repertoires of the first cohort. The study aimed to test whether cataloging public T cell receptors could reveal signatures of past pathogen exposure. A separate validation cohort of over a hundred different subjects was used in addition to the roughly 700-subject first cohort. High-throughput TCR immunosequencing, statistical association of individual TCRs with disease status, and machine learning were combined to predict cytomegalovirus infection status.

V loses 4 bases at its end and J loses 6 bases; junction bases beyond the gene matches: 14. CDR3 length: 17 amino acids, cysteine to phenylalanine. Here the CDR3 DNA is all that survives: 51 bases in frame from base 1. The germline V gene specifies MNHNS as CDR1 and SASEGT as CDR2. The donors belonged to the validation cohort of under 150 subjects, which was separate from the 666-subject first cohort. The library relied on the immunoSEQ multiplex PCR assay. The authors' analysis ran thus. To diagnose cytomegalovirus status from the catalog of TCR beta chain sequences, a statistical classification framework was built. Entries here come from immuneACCESS through TCRdb and include only in-frame sequences with V and J called. Some clones fail to appear in such tables; in the studies checked, an unresolved V gene covers under half of the shortfall, and the cause of the remainder is unknown. The DNA was the basis for D and trimming; V, J and clone size are from that table. The sample contains tens of thousands of clones, more than 80% of them found a single time. 0.95% to 1.5% of the sample is in the top ten clones.

What the study reported, not specific to this receptor: The validation cohort had no HLA typing available for a later analysis, so co-occurrence within that cohort was assessed over all 120 or so repertoires. The study listed approximately 150 TCR beta chains as associated with cytomegalovirus. Across donors, most TCR sequences were observed very rarely, whereas some public TCRs were present in many individuals. The classifier was reported to diagnose cytomegalovirus status with high specificity and sensitivity in both the original and validation cohorts. A later analysis found that TCRs clustered in the first cohort also tended to co-occur in the 120 validation repertoires, with approximately 95% of cluster scores above 0. According to the authors, the approach could potentially be generalized to other disease states and immunological phenotypes. Three of the identified cytomegalovirus-associated TCR beta chains were confirmed in vitro to be specific for cytomegalovirus antigens.

The chain is encoded by TRBV6-1 joined to TRBJ2-1, and TRBD2 aligns with 8 junction nucleotides. This TCR derives from a woman younger than 30 in good health and CMV-seronegative. Specimen: PBMCs. The CDR3 protein: CASSGRWGPGGPNEQFF. The nucleotide sequence reads TGTGCCAGCAGTGGCCGATGGGGCCCGGGAGGGCCCAATGAGCAGTTCTTC.